One and the same sample provided the 30 T cell receptor beta chains below, sequenced in a study of T cells in Graves' hyperthyroidism and ophthalmopathy. From RNA transcripts, TCR beta CDR3 regions were amplified. A set of HTBI primers served as the primers for a first-round RT-PCR of the TCR CDR3. MiXCR was run by TCRdb on the multiplex PCR reads, yielding one entry per CDR3 protein. The sample includes 500,000 to 600,000 distinct CDR3 sequences, more than 45% of them seen just once. Sequencing input: peripheral blood or thyroid tissue (not recorded which). These receptors all stem from a woman under 30 with Graves' hyperthyroidism.

The chain carries TRBV7-9 and TRBJ2-5; no clear D gene. Germline V gene data show CDR1 as SEHNR and CDR2 as FQNEAQ (reference sequence). The CDR3 is 15 residues long. Trimming shortened V by 2 bases and J by 3 bases, and 13 bases separated the two germline ends. The CDR3 nucleotides are TGTGCCAGCAGCTTATATGGGGATGGAAAAGAGACCCAGTACTTC. Its protein product is CASSLYGDGKETQYF.

This clonotype was recorded at least ten times. The rearrangement uses TRBV19 and TRBJ2-1; maybe TRBD2 (5 bases). The germline gives CDR1 LNHDA, CDR2 SQIVND (reference sequence). The V and J ends lost 6 bases and 1 base respectively, with 7 bases between them. The CDR3 consists of 13 residues. This CDR3 is CASRRTSYNEQFF. CDR3 DNA sequence: TGTGCCAGTAGAAGGACTTCCTACAATGAGCAGTTCTTC. Based on the CDR3 plus reference TRBV19 and TRBJ2-1, the full variable domain is DGGITQSPKYLFRKEGQNVTLSCEQNLNHDAMYWYRQDPGQGLRLIYYSQIVNDFQKGDIAEGYSVSREKKESFPLTVTSAQKNPTAFYLCASRRTSYNEQFFGPGTRLTVL.

This clonotype was found many times. This chain joins TRBV20-1 and TRBJ1-2; no clear D gene. Per the germline V gene, CDR1 is DFQATT and CDR2 is SNEGSKA (reference sequence). V was pared by 3 bases and J by 7 bases, with 18 bases between. The CDR3 length is 14 residues. For the CDR3, the DNA is TGCAGTGCTAGGGTCGTCGGGAGAGAGGGTGGCTACACCTTC. It is translated as CSARVVGREGGYTF.

Remarks on this clonotype: Compared with germline, one end of the junction differs, possibly owing to a read error. The chain has TRBV7-6 and TRBJ1-2, with D perhaps TRBD1 (5 bases). The length of the CDR3 is 15 residues. Germline V gene sequence: CDR1 SGHVS, CDR2 FNYEAQ. The DNA for the CDR3 is TGTGCCAGCAGCCACGGGGCGGGGAGATACTACGGCTACACCTTC. Its translation: CASSHGAGRYYGYTF.

This clonotype was detected ten times or more. The chain carries TRBV29-1 and TRBJ1-1; 7 nucleotides match TRBD1. The CDR3 length is 14 residues. V lost 4 bases, J lost 1 base, and 6 bases stayed unmatched. The germline V gene encodes CDR1 SQVTM and CDR2 ANQGSEA. DNA for the CDR3: TGCAGCGTTGGAGAAGACAGGGCGAACACTGAAGCTTTCTTT. Its protein product is CSVGEDRANTEAFF.

Worth noting for this clonotype: The junction shows a germline mismatch at one end, possibly a read error. This chain links TRBV25-1 with TRBJ1-2, with D perhaps TRBD1 (6 bases). Germline assignment: CDR1 MGHDK and CDR2 SYGVNS. The CDR3 has 12 residues. The CDR3 DNA is TGTGCTAGAGTTCAGGGGAAGGATGGCTACACTTTC. Its protein product is CARVQGKDGYTF.

This clonotype occurred many times. V gene TRBV20-1 combines with J gene TRBJ2-5, with D maybe TRBD1 (5 bases). Germline lookup yields CDR1 DFQATT and CDR2 SNEGSKA (reference sequence). The CDR3 loop spans 13 amino acids. V shed 1 base and J shed 4 bases, with 10 bases lying between them. Here the CDR3 reads CSARGQGIETQYF. Written as DNA, the CDR3 is TGCAGTGCTAGAGGTCAGGGTATAGAGACCCAGTACTTC.

In this sample, this clonotype turned up many times. The chain uses TRBV24-1 and TRBJ2-7; 9 bases align to TRBD1. From germline, CDR1 is KGHDR and CDR2 SFDVKD. V gave up 4 bases and J gave up 3 bases; unmatched junction bases: 12. This CDR3 spans 17 amino acids. The CDR3 DNA reads as TGTGCCACCAGTGACTCCGGGACAGGGAGTAAATTCTACGAGCAGTACTTC. Protein sequence: CATSDSGTGSKFYEQYF.

The rearrangement links TRBV15 to TRBJ1-1; TRBD1 aligns across 8 bases. Per germline, CDR1 LNHNV and CDR2 YYDKDF (reference sequence). With 5 bases clipped from V and 6 bases from J, the junction kept 11 bases outside the gene matches. The CDR3 is 15 amino acids. The CDR3: CATSRRWQGAPEAFF. CDR3 sequence (DNA): TGTGCCACCAGCCGACGGTGGCAGGGGGCTCCTGAAGCTTTCTTT.

This clonotype is a singleton in its sample. The chain employs TRBV6-1 and TRBJ2-7; 10 bases line up with TRBD2. V trimming: 8 bases; J trimming: 3 bases; junction bases outside the gene matches: 13. The CDR3 is 16 residues long. CDR1 MNHNS and CDR2 SASEGT come from the germline V gene. The CDR3 loop reads CASAMSLAGVIYEQYF. The CDR3 region has the DNA TGTGCCAGCGCGATGTCGCTAGCGGGAGTCATCTACGAGCAGTACTTC.

The gene calls are TRBV10-3 and TRBJ1-3; no reliable D call. CDR1 and CDR2 from the germline V gene are ENHRY and SYGVKD. V lost 11 bases, J lost 0 bases, and 14 bases lay in between. The CDR3 has 14 residues. CDR3 amino acids: CASSDGYSGNTIYF. For the CDR3, the DNA is TGTGCCTCGTCGGACGGCTACTCTGGAAACACCATATATTTT.

As regards this clonotype: Lacking the conserved final phenylalanine or tryptophan, this CDR3 likely reflects a read error. It is unclear where the CDR3 begins or ends on the DNA, so no DNA is shown, and the CDR3 is as TCRdb lists it. The chain carries TRBV20-1 and TRBJ2-7; TRBD2, the D gene given by the table, was not confirmed from the DNA. The CDR3 contains 8 residues when both ends are counted. The V gene's germline CDR1 is DFQATT and CDR2 SNEGSKA (reference sequence). The CDR3 sequence: CSAMGLAG.

The chain employs TRBV6-6 and TRBJ2-1; D may be TRBD2 (6 bases). Trimming cost V 5 bases and J 4 bases, with 12 bases left between them. From germline, CDR1 is MNHNY and CDR2 SVGAGI (reference sequence). This CDR3 contains 14 residues. CDR3 loop: CASSVPGAYNEQFF. The CDR3, as DNA: TGTGCCAGCAGTGTACCGGGAGCATACAATGAGCAGTTCTTC.

This chain joins TRBV10-3 and TRBJ1-2, with TRBD1 matching 8 bases. J gave up 8 bases and V 10 bases, and 30 bases lay outside the gene matches. The CDR3 is 19 residues long. CDR1 ENHRY and CDR2 SYGVKD come from the germline V gene. This CDR3 is CATRTPTEQWGTGGEGYTF. The CDR3 bases are TGTGCCACCCGGACGCCAACCGAGCAGTGGGGTACAGGGGGAGAAGGCTACACCTTC.

This clonotype was seen at least ten times. The rearrangement links TRBV29-1 to TRBJ1-2; tentative D call: TRBD1 (6 bases). Germline loops: CDR1 SQVTM, CDR2 ANQGSEA. Trimming stripped 4 bases from V and 3 bases from J, with 15 bases between. CDR3 size: 14 residues. In nucleotides, the CDR3 is TGCAGCGTTGTCACAGGGCCACTAGACTATGGCTACACCTTC. As protein: CSVVTGPLDYGYTF.

Comment on this clonotype: This may come from a read error, since a much larger clone is one base off. V usage is TRBV2 and J usage is TRBJ2-2; maybe TRBD1 (5 bases). The CDR3 contains 17 residues. The germline CDR1 and CDR2 sequences are SNHLY and FYNNEI. Trimming shortened V by 6 bases and J by 0 bases, and 17 bases separated the two germline ends. CDR3 DNA: TGTGCCAGCAGCCAAATTAGCAGGGTCGCGAACACCGGGGAGCTGTTTTTT. It is translated as CASSQISRVANTGELFF.

This clonotype was recorded many times. This rearrangement joins TRBV2 to TRBJ2-2; D call uncertain. The V end was cut by 3 bases, the J end by 2 bases, with 10 bases between. This CDR3 spans 15 amino acids. In germline, CDR1 is SNHLY, CDR2 FYNNEI. Written as DNA, the CDR3 is TGTGCCAGCAGTGATCTGGCAATTAACACCGGGGAGCTGTTTTTT. Protein product: CASSDLAINTGELFF.

This clonotype was recorded many times. The chain couples TRBV7-6 to TRBJ2-7; 13 bases are a match to TRBD2. The CDR3 consists of 15 residues. Per germline, CDR1 SGHVS and CDR2 FNYEAQ. With V trimmed by 11 bases and J by 9 bases, 16 bases remained unmatched. For the CDR3, the DNA is TGTGCCTCGGAGGGACCGGGACTAGCGGGACCAGGGCAGTACTTC. This codes for CASEGPGLAGPGQYF.

This chain connects TRBV10-3 to TRBJ1-5; D not certain. Trimming took 4 bases from V and 6 from J, leaving 16 bases between them. Germline CDR1 and CDR2: ENHRY and SYGVKD. This CDR3 is 15 amino acids long. CDR3 region: CAISGAWTPRQPQHF. DNA of the CDR3: TGTGCCATCAGTGGAGCGTGGACCCCACGTCAGCCCCAGCATTTT.

This clonotype was recorded at least ten times. This chain uses TRBV19 with TRBJ1-2; a possible D gene is TRBD1 (6 bases). V lost 7 bases, J lost 4 bases, and 16 bases lay in between. CDR1 is LNHDA and CDR2 is SQIVND in the germline V gene (reference sequence). There are 14 residues in the CDR3. CDR3 residues: CASTPQGAAYGYTF. The CDR3 bases are TGTGCCAGTACCCCACAGGGAGCTGCCTATGGCTACACCTTC.

This clonotype has ten or more counts. The chain carries TRBV20-1 and TRBJ1-1; D is unresolved. The germline gives CDR1 DFQATT, CDR2 SNEGSKA (reference sequence). The CDR3 runs to 14 residues. V was pared by 4 bases and J by 0 bases, with 12 bases between. Here the CDR3 reads CSATPLAMNTEAFF. CDR3 nucleotides: TGCAGTGCTACTCCGTTGGCCATGAACACTGAAGCTTTCTTT.

This clonotype was recorded at least ten times. The V and J genes are TRBV7-3 and TRBJ2-7, with TRBD2 identical over 9 bases. The CDR3 length is 16 residues. J lost 2 bases, V lost 0 bases, and 5 bases had no gene match. The V gene's germline CDR1 is SGHTA and CDR2 FQGTGA. In nucleotides, the CDR3 is TGTGCCAGCAGCTTAACTGGGGCGGGAGGGCCCTACGAGCAGTACTTC. This gives the protein CASSLTGAGGPYEQYF. Together with reference TRBV7-3 and TRBJ2-7, the CDR3 gives the full variable domain: GAGVSQTPSNKVTEKGKYVELRCDPISGHTALYWYRQSLGQGPEFLIYFQGTGAADDSGLPNDRFFAVRPEGSVSTLKIQRTERGDSAVYLCASSLTGAGGPYEQYFGPGTRLTVT.

This clonotype has a count of ten or more. The V and J genes are TRBV2 and TRBJ1-3; D perhaps matches TRBD1 (5 bases). The CDR3 covers 15 residues. From germline, CDR1 is SNHLY and CDR2 FYNNEI. Trimming removed 4 bases at V and 2 bases at J, with 12 bases between. DNA for the CDR3: TGTGCCAGCAGTGGCGGCTGGGGGACTGGAAACACCATATATTTT. It yields the protein CASSGGWGTGNTIYF.

This clonotype was found many times. The chain couples TRBV19 to TRBJ2-6; D tentatively reads TRBD1 or TRBD2 (5 bases each). Trimming took off 5 bases at V and 6 bases at J, with 17 bases between the two ends. Germline V gene sequence: CDR1 LNHDA, CDR2 SQIVND (reference sequence). This CDR3 is 16 amino acids long. This chain's CDR3 is CASSHTGRVVANVLTF. In DNA form, the CDR3 reads TGTGCCAGTAGTCATACGGGGCGGGTCGTGGCCAACGTCCTGACTTTC.

A note on this clonotype: Germline is not matched at one junction end, which may reflect a read error. This sequence joins TRBV29-1 and TRBJ1-5; D unclear. The CDR3 contains 14 residues. Looked up from germline, CDR1 is SQVTM and CDR2 is ANQGSEA. CDR3: CGVSGSNGNQPQHF. Written as DNA, the CDR3 is TGCGGCGTTTCGGGATCTAATGGCAATCAGCCCCAGCATTTT.

This clonotype has a count of ten or more. This chain links TRBV9 with TRBJ1-4; D is ambiguous. Germline CDR1 and CDR2: SGDLS and YYNGEE. The CDR3 is made up of 16 amino acids. Trimming took off 2 bases at V and 3 bases at J, with 14 bases between the two ends. For the CDR3, the DNA is TGTGCCAGCAGCGTTGGCCAGGTGGTTTCTAATGAAAAACTGTTTTTT. As protein: CASSVGQVVSNEKLFF. Based on the CDR3 plus reference TRBV9 and TRBJ1-4, the full variable domain is DSGVTQTPKHLITATGQRVTLRCSPRSGDLSVYWYQQSLDQGLQFLIQYYNGEERAKGNILERFSAQQFPDLHSELNLSSLELGDSALYFCASSVGQVVSNEKLFFGSGTQLSVL.

The V call is TRBV24-1, the J call TRBJ2-2; the match to TRBD1 covers 12 bases. V was clipped by 7 bases and J by 6 bases; unmatched bases: 8. CDR1 is KGHDR, CDR2 SFDVKD, per germline. The CDR3 is 16 amino acids. The DNA for the CDR3 is TGTGCCACCAGCGTTCGGGACAGGGGGCGCGCCGGGGAGCTGTTTTTT. This gives the protein CATSVRDRGRAGELFF.

The chain couples TRBV12-3 or TRBV12-4 to TRBJ1-3, with unresolved D. CDR3 length equals 14 residues. V was clipped by 6 bases and J by 2 bases, with 11 bases between them. The CDR3 here is CASSVNGAGNTIYF. The CDR3 DNA sequence: TGTGCCAGCAGCGTAAACGGGGCTGGAAACACCATATATTTT.

This clonotype was observed at least ten times. This chain uses TRBV15 with TRBJ1-2; D perhaps matches TRBD1 (5 bases). The germline CDR1 and CDR2 sequences are LNHNV and YYDKDF (reference sequence). The V end was cut by 1 base, the J end by 2 bases, with 8 bases between. The CDR3 consists of 14 residues. CDR3 DNA sequence: TGTGCCACCAGCAGAGTTGGGGGGAACTATGGCTACACCTTC. This codes for CATSRVGGNYGYTF. Filled out from reference TRBV15 and TRBJ1-2, the complete variable domain reads DAMVIQNPRYQVTQFGKPVTLSCSQTLNHNVMYWYQQKSSQAPKLLFHYYDKDFNNEADTPDNFQSRRPNTSFCFLDIRSPGLGDTAMYLCATSRVGGNYGYTFGSGTRLTVV.

Comment on this clonotype: Since the CDR3 does not end with the conserved phenylalanine or tryptophan, this likely comes from a read error. This chain connects TRBV2 to TRBJ1-1; D gene uncertain. The V gene lost 5 bases and the J gene lost 4 bases, with 14 bases spanning the gap. The CDR3 has 14 residues. CDR1 SNHLY and CDR2 FYNNEI come from the germline V gene. The CDR3 DNA reads as TGTGCCAGCAGTTTACGACAAGATGGCACTGAAGCTTTCCTT. As protein: CASSLRQDGTEAFL.